One sample yielded the 8 T cell receptor beta chains listed below, sequenced in a study of T-cell reconstitution after alpha-beta-depleted transplantation in children. The authors prepared the TCRbeta library with unique molecular identifiers. In TCRdb, the PCR reads were re-called with MiXCR into one record per CDR3 protein. The sample includes 450,000 to 600,000 distinct CDR3 sequences, roughly a tenth of them seen just once. The starting material was PBMCs, obtained before TCRalphabeta/CD19-depleted stem cell transplant. The receptors stem from a child aged 2 to 10 with inherited bone marrow failure, due to receive a stem cell transplant.

This clonotype was seen more than once but under ten times. CDR3 coding DNA: TGCAGTTCCCAGGGACTAGCGGGAGAGGCAGATACGCAGTATTTT. Amino acid sequence: CSSQGLAGEADTQYF. The chain employs TRBV20-1 and TRBJ2-3; 14 positions agree with TRBD2. Germline values: CDR1 DFQATT, CDR2 SNEGSKA (reference sequence). The CDR3 extends over 15 amino acids. With V trimmed by 8 bases and J by 4 bases, 8 bases remained unmatched.

This clonotype was recorded many times. The gene calls are TRBV6-5 and TRBJ1-4; 7 bases match TRBD1. Germline trimming cut 4 bases from V and 6 bases from J; bases unmatched to any gene: 5. The V gene's germline CDR1 is MNHEY and CDR2 SVGAGI. There are 14 residues in the CDR3. The CDR3, as DNA: TGTGCCAGCAGTTTACAGGGGTGGGATGAAAAACTGTTTTTT. This codes for CASSLQGWDEKLFF.

This clonotype showed up many times. The V call is TRBV20-1, the J call TRBJ2-3, with 8 bases that match TRBD2. CDR3 length: 15 residues. CDR1 is DFQATT, CDR2 SNEGSKA, per germline (reference sequence). The junction had 16 bases not matched to a gene; V was cut back by 6 bases and J by 8 bases. CDR3 sequence reads: CSAPGGSGIGGTQYF. In DNA, the CDR3 is TGCAGTGCCCCCGGGGGTAGCGGGATAGGGGGTACGCAGTATTTT.

This clonotype was detected only a few times. The chain is built from TRBV5-1 and TRBJ1-2; D is perhaps TRBD1 (5 bases). Germline values: CDR1 SGHRS, CDR2 YFSETQ. CDR3 length: 14 residues. Trimming took off 0 bases at V and 4 bases at J, with 10 bases between the two ends. This CDR3 reads CASSLVGEVYGYTF. Here the CDR3 DNA reads TGCGCCAGCAGCTTGGTGGGGGAAGTCTATGGCTACACCTTC.

The chain carries TRBV7-8 and TRBJ2-4; 7 bases align to TRBD1. After removal of 5 bases from V and 8 bases from J, the junction contained 6 bases not matched to a gene. Germline CDR1 is SGHVS and CDR2 is FQNEAQ. This CDR3 comprises 13 residues. The CDR3: CASSLGTEYIQYF. The CDR3 DNA reads as TGTGCCAGCAGCCTTGGGACAGAATACATTCAGTACTTC.

This clonotype was counted many times. At one of its ends the junction is not consistent with the germline gene, which may arise from a read error. The chain's CDR3 is CASSNSFGPSDF. Written as DNA, the CDR3 is TGTGCCAGCAGTAATTCTTTCGGGCCCTCCGACTTC. V and J are TRBV12-3 or TRBV12-4 and TRBJ2-7; D unclear. This CDR3 has 12 residues.

There are a few counts of this clonotype. This chain links TRBV7-9 with TRBJ2-3; TRBD1 aligns across 9 bases. Per the germline V gene, CDR1 is SEHNR and CDR2 is FQNEAQ (reference sequence). V shed 5 bases and J 3 bases; nucleotides not matched to a gene: 6. The CDR3 is 15 residues long. CDR3 protein: CASSNWDRETDTQYF. DNA for the CDR3: TGTGCCAGCAGCAACTGGGACAGGGAGACAGATACGCAGTATTTT.

This clonotype showed up many times. The rearrangement links TRBV29-1 to TRBJ2-7; 8 bases are a match to TRBD1. Germline values: CDR1 SQVTM, CDR2 ANQGSEA. The V and J ends lost 4 bases and 1 base, in that order; junction bases with no gene match: 0. The CDR3 is made up of 12 amino acids. The CDR3 loop is CSVGTGSYEQYF. CDR3 nucleotide sequence: TGCAGCGTTGGGACAGGGTCCTACGAGCAGTACTTC.